The present entry profiles one T cell receptor beta chain with its context. Its antigen is unidentified. V was shortened by 2 bases and J by 0 bases, with 2 bases between the two germline ends. The CDR3 is 13 residues long. CDR1 and CDR2 (germline): MNHEY, SVGAGI. The authors incorporated unique molecular identifiers into the TCR beta cDNA libraries. A few hundred thousand cDNA molecules came from around 1 to 10 million T cells. TCRdb fed the PCR reads into MiXCR, producing one record per CDR3 protein. The sample contains 750,000 to 900,000 distinct CDR3 sequences, 40% to 55% of which appear only once. The source of the sample is a study of post-analysis software for immune sequencing data. The wider study: Recorded disease courses covered relapsing-remitting, secondary progressive and progressive-relapsing multiple sclerosis. Some patients had no subtype annotation. Findings of the study overall: F measure showed strong co-clustering of same-batch samples. When patients were compared with controls, four or five TRBV segments were more frequent, TRBV5-6, TRBV5-1 and TRBV20-1 among them. Multiple sclerosis patients had significantly lower normalized Chao1 diversity than controls.

The V and J genes are TRBV6-5 and TRBJ2-1, with no clear D. Specimen: blood. The clonotype originates from a girl aged 10 to 17 with multiple sclerosis. In DNA, the CDR3 is TGTGCCAGCAGTTACCGCTCCTACAATGAGCAGTTCTTC. Its translation is CASSYRSYNEQFF.